The 10 T cell receptor beta chains below were found in one sample sequenced in a study of blood T cell repertoires in COVID-19. The protocol was immunoSEQ multiplex PCR, while the TCRdb copy is restricted to in-frame clones and leaves out a portion. The sample lists about 110,000 clones, over 80% seen once, with 0.8% to 1% in the top ten. The sample was peripheral blood. The receptors here all came from a woman in her 70s with acute or convalescent COVID-19.

This clone was detected only a few times. CDR3: CASSQAGGIYGYTF. CDR3 nucleotide sequence: TGTGCCAGCAGCCAAGCCGGGGGGATCTATGGCTACACCTTC. The chain links TRBV3-1 (or the pseudogene TRBV3-2) to TRBJ1-2; D is possibly TRBD1 (5 bases). V gave up 1 base and J gave up 4 bases, with 10 bases separating them. CDR3 length: 14 amino acids. From germline, CDR1 is LGHDT and CDR2 YNNKEL (reference sequence).

The gene calls are TRBV2 and TRBJ2-7; TRBD1 agrees at 8 bases. The CDR3 covers 13 residues. Germline V lookup: CDR1 SNHLY, CDR2 FYNNEI. V lost 8 bases, J lost 2 bases, and 5 bases stayed unmatched. This CDR3 is CASSDRGAYEQYF. The CDR3 nucleotides are TGTGCCAGCTCTGACAGGGGAGCCTACGAGCAGTACTTC.

J is TRBJ1-2 and V is TRBV18, with 8 bases that match TRBD1. The CDR3 totals 12 residues. CDR1 and CDR2 (germline): KGHSH, LQKENI. J lost 10 bases, V lost 5 bases, and 6 bases had no gene match. In nucleotides, the CDR3 is TGTGCCAGCTCAGAGGGACAGGAGGACTACACCTTC. As protein: CASSEGQEDYTF.

This chain uses TRBV5-4 with TRBJ2-7, with 8 bases that match TRBD2. Losses at the gene ends were 0 bases for V and 0 bases for J; bases not matched to a gene: 2. In germline, CDR1 is SGHNT, CDR2 YYREEE (reference sequence). The CDR3 contains 15 residues. CDR3 region: CASSLGREASYEQYF. DNA for the CDR3: TGTGCCAGCAGCTTGGGGCGGGAGGCCTCCTACGAGCAGTACTTC.

This chain joins TRBV12-3 or TRBV12-4 and TRBJ2-7; 8 nucleotides agree with TRBD1. The CDR3 consists of 13 residues. With V trimmed by 5 bases and J by 6 bases, 6 bases remained unmatched. This CDR3 is CASSTRTGIEQYF. CDR3 coding DNA: TGTGCCAGCAGTACTAGGACAGGGATCGAGCAGTACTTC.

For this clone: Its ends do not fully match the called genes, so a read error is possible. The gene calls are TRBV5-6 and TRBJ1-2; 8 bases map to TRBD1. This CDR3 is built from 13 residues. Per germline, CDR1 SGHDT and CDR2 YYEEEE. The CDR3 nucleotides read TGTGCCAGCACCTTGCAGGGGGCGCAAGGCTACACCTTC. Protein: CASTLQGAQGYTF.

The gene calls are TRBV5-6 and TRBJ1-4; 7 bases match TRBD1. J lost 7 bases, V lost 2 bases, and 11 bases had no gene match. This CDR3 is built from 16 residues. The germline gives CDR1 SGHDT, CDR2 YYEEEE. The CDR3 spells CASSLWTGGVGEKLFF. CDR3 nucleotide sequence: TGTGCCAGCAGCTTATGGACAGGCGGGGTGGGTGAAAAACTGTTTTTT.

This chain joins TRBV11-1 and TRBJ1-5; weak D call: TRBD1 (6 bases). The V and J ends lost 5 bases and 7 bases respectively, with 21 bases between them. The CDR3 spans 16 residues. Germline V gene data show CDR1 as SGHAT and CDR2 as FQDESV (reference sequence). CDR3 nucleotides: TGTGCCAGCAGCCCTCCTACAGGGATAATAAACCAGCCCCAGCATTTT. This sequence encodes CASSPPTGIINQPQHF.

The V call is TRBV28, the J call TRBJ2-1; 7 nucleotides line up with TRBD2. Germline V gene data show CDR1 as MDHEN and CDR2 as SYDVKM. V shed 1 base, J shed 10 bases, and the junction held 28 bases outside the gene matches. The CDR3 consists of 21 residues. The CDR3 DNA reads TGTGCCAGCAGTTTATCCCCCAATATCGCCGTCCGCCCGGGGAGCGGGACCGAGCAGTTCTTC. Its protein is CASSLSPNIAVRPGSGTEQFF. Full variable domain (remainder filled in from reference TRBV28 and TRBJ2-1): DVKVTQSSRYLVKRTGEKVFLECVQDMDHENMFWYRQDPGLGLRLIYFSYDVKMKEKGDIPEGYSVSREKKERFSLILESASTNQTSMYLCASSLSPNIAVRPGSGTEQFFGPGTRLTVL.

This rearrangement joins TRBV7-2 to TRBJ1-2, with TRBD1 matching over 7 bases. In germline, CDR1 is SGHTA, CDR2 FQGNSA. There are 14 residues in the CDR3. The ends lost 2 bases at V and 8 bases at J; junction bases unmatched: 8. CDR3 in DNA: TGTGCCAGCAGCTTACAGGGGGAGGTTAACGGCTACACCTTC. Translating it yields CASSLQGEVNGYTF. The full variable domain, its missing parts supplied by reference TRBV7-2 and TRBJ1-2, is GAGVSQSPSNKVTEKGKDVELRCDPISGHTALYWYRQSLGQGLEFLIYFQGNSAPDKSGLPSDRFSAERTGGSVSTLTIQRTQQEDSAVYLCASSLQGEVNGYTFGSGTRLTVV.